This T cell receptor (beta chain) was retrieved from a study of CD8 T cells in Susac syndrome. RNA totalling roughly 0.45 to 1 ug underwent reverse transcription with random hexamers. immunoSEQ multiplex PCR amplified TCR beta CDR3 across 54 Vbeta, 13 Jbeta. In TCRdb, the immunoSEQ multiplex PCR reads were re-called with MiXCR into one record per CDR3 protein. The top ten hold 0.07% to 0.1% of the sample, which has some 150,000 distinct CDR3 sequences, 94% seen once. Sequencing of TCR beta was undertaken in CD8+ and CD4+ T cells derived from blood. Both CD4+ and CD8+ T cells were negatively isolated, and TEMRA cells underwent FACS enrichment. Looked up from germline, CDR1 is LNHDA and CDR2 is SQIVND (reference sequence). CDR3 length: 13 amino acids. The J segment lost 1 base and the V segment lost 7 bases, leaving 3 bases of the junction unmatched.

The chain employs TRBV19 and TRBJ1-1, with 7 bases that match TRBD1. The sample taken for sequencing was CD4+ T cells from PBMCs. This TCR derives from a human donor in good health. The CDR3 is CASKQGRNTEAFF. For the CDR3, the DNA is TGTGCCAGTAAACAGGGGAGGAACACTGAAGCTTTCTTT.